Here is one T cell receptor beta chain with its context. TCRdb keeps only in-frame clones here, not all; method: immunoSEQ multiplex PCR. The sample yields hundreds of thousands of clones, 78% seen once. The CDR3 length is 15 residues. Losses at the gene ends were 5 bases for V and 9 bases for J; bases not matched to a gene: 9. CDR1 is SGHAT and CDR2 is FQNNGV in the germline V gene. This specimen comes from a study of shared T cell receptors in the human thymus. This sample was also put to use in a study of human thymus T cells. That work adds: Thymic samples were excised during corrective heart operations. Gene usage (both V and J) appeared biased in thymic and blood repertoires. Related research has reported that thymic repertoires overlap highly among unrelated individuals.

This clonotype originated in a boy in the first two years of life with a congenital heart defect. Sequenced material: thymocytes. The chain couples TRBV11-2 to TRBJ2-7; 14 nucleotides line up with TRBD2. The CDR3 region is CASSLTGTSGSGQYF. DNA for the CDR3: TGTGCCAGCAGCCTAACCGGGACTAGCGGGAGTGGGCAGTACTTC.